The 2 T cell receptor beta chains presented below share a single source sample, sequenced in a study of T cells in Graves' hyperthyroidism and ophthalmopathy. Amplification of TCR beta CDR3 regions used RNA as the template. The TCR CDR3 was amplified in a first-round RT-PCR using the HTBI primer set. TCRdb processed the multiplex PCR reads anew with MiXCR; each CDR3 protein has one entry. Of about 200,000 distinct CDR3 sequences listed, 17% were seen once; the top ten hold 53%. The specimen was blood. These receptors came from a woman aged 50 to 60 with Graves' hyperthyroidism.

This clonotype was detected ten times or more. The chain uses TRBV29-1 and TRBJ1-4; 10 nucleotides match TRBD1. J gave up 0 bases and V 5 bases, and 3 bases lay outside the gene matches. Germline CDR1 and CDR2: SQVTM and ANQGSEA. The CDR3 is 15 residues long. CDR3 DNA sequence: TGCAGCGTTTTGGGACAGGGGTCAACTAATGAAAAACTGTTTTTT. This gives the protein CSVLGQGSTNEKLFF.

The rearrangement uses TRBV9 and TRBJ1-2; TRBD1 matches 9 bases. The CDR3 length is 14 residues. Germline V lookup: CDR1 SGDLS, CDR2 YYNGEE. Losses at the gene ends were 3 bases for V and 8 bases for J; bases not matched to a gene: 8. The CDR3 reads CASSASGTGIGYTF. In DNA form, the CDR3 reads TGTGCCAGCAGCGCATCCGGGACAGGGATCGGCTACACCTTC.